These 13 T cell receptor beta chains were all obtained from the same sample, sequenced in a study of graft-versus-host responses after intestinal transplantation. These receptors are not linked to any known antigen. The assay was immunoSEQ multiplex PCR, and TCRdb's table has in-frame clones only and misses some. The data show 130,000 to 150,000 clones, 80% to 95% seen once. The material sequenced was unstimulated CD4+ T cells sorted from spleen or lymph node cells, taken before intestinal transplant. These receptors were obtained from a human donor who received an intestinal transplant.

This clone came up once. The chain joins TRBV4-1 to TRBJ2-3; tentative D call: TRBD2 (6 bases). The CDR3 consists of 16 residues. V was cut by 1 base and J by 1 base, with 12 bases left in between. Germline V gene data show CDR1 as MGHRA and CDR2 as YSYEKL. In DNA form, the CDR3 reads TGCGCCAGCAGCCAAGTAAGGTCTAGCGGCACAGATACGCAGTATTTT. It translates to CASSQVRSSGTDTQYF.

The V and J genes are TRBV5-5 and TRBJ2-2; a weak D match, TRBD2 (5 bases). CDR1 is SGHKS and CDR2 is YYEKEE in the germline V gene (reference sequence). This CDR3 has 15 residues. Trimming removed 4 bases at V and 4 bases at J, with 14 bases between. The CDR3 DNA reads as TGTGCCAGCAGCCCCCGGGATCTTCTCACCGGGGAGCTGTTTTTT. Its protein is CASSPRDLLTGELFF. Complete variable domain (other parts from reference TRBV5-5 and TRBJ2-2): DAGVTQSPTHLIKTRGQQVTLRCSPISGHKSVSWYQQVLGQGPQFIFQYYEKEERGRGNFPDRFSARQFPNYSSELNVNALLLGDSALYLCASSPRDLLTGELFFGEGSRLTVL.

V is TRBV5-1 and J is TRBJ2-3; perhaps TRBD2 as D (5 bases). Trimming took off 3 bases at V and 0 bases at J, with 17 bases between the two ends. Germline V gene data show CDR1 as SGHRS and CDR2 as YFSETQ. CDR3 length equals 17 residues. The CDR3: CASSSNGGPASTDTQYF. The DNA for the CDR3 is TGCGCCAGCAGCTCAAATGGAGGTCCAGCTAGCACAGATACGCAGTATTTT.

V gene TRBV27 combines with J gene TRBJ2-1, with TRBD2 matching 13 bases. This CDR3 spans 16 amino acids. The V gene's germline CDR1 is MNHEY and CDR2 SMNVEV (reference sequence). Trimming cost V 6 bases and J 2 bases; bases outside gene matches: 4. The CDR3 DNA is TGTGCCAGCAGAACCACTAGCGGGAGGGCCTACAATGAGCAGTTCTTC. It encodes CASRTTSGRAYNEQFF.

This clone is a singleton in its sample. The chain is built from TRBV30 and TRBJ1-1; D gene ambiguous. This CDR3 has 14 residues. The germline CDR1 and CDR2 sequences are GTSNPN and SVGIG (reference sequence). The V and J ends lost 7 bases and 0 bases respectively, with 15 bases between them. Here the CDR3 DNA reads TGTGCCTTCCTAGGGCCCCCCATGAACACTGAAGCTTTCTTT. This gives the protein CAFLGPPMNTEAFF. Filled out from reference TRBV30 and TRBJ1-1, the complete variable domain reads SQTIHQWPATLVQPVGSPLSLECTVEGTSNPNLYWYRQAAGRGLQLLFYSVGIGQISSEVPQNLSASRPQDRQFILSSKKLLLSDSGFYLCAFLGPPMNTEAFFGQGTRLTVV.

The chain combines TRBV5-1 with TRBJ1-1; D might be TRBD1 (5 bases). The CDR3 is made up of 13 amino acids. V was trimmed by 2 bases and J by 1 base, leaving 6 bases between them. CDR1 is SGHRS and CDR2 is YFSETQ in the germline V gene. The CDR3 spells CASSFDRNTEAFF. The DNA for the CDR3 is TGCGCCAGCAGCTTTGACAGGAACACTGAAGCTTTCTTT.

This chain joins TRBV28 and TRBJ1-4; weak D call: TRBD1 (6 bases). This CDR3 is built from 15 residues. Germline CDR1 and CDR2: MDHEN and SYDVKM. V lost 7 bases and J lost 7, with 19 bases in between. CDR3 region: CASNDVDSWSEKLFF. The CDR3 DNA reads TGTGCCAGCAATGACGTGGACAGCTGGAGTGAAAAACTGTTTTTT.

The gene calls are TRBV6-6 and TRBJ1-1; 9 bases line up with TRBD1. This CDR3 region has 14 residues. Trimming at V came to 5 bases and at J to 5 bases, leaving 6 bases not matched to a gene. The germline gives CDR1 MNHNY, CDR2 SVGAGI (reference sequence). This CDR3 reads CASSRTGEWTEAFF. The CDR3, as DNA: TGTGCCAGCAGTCGGACAGGGGAATGGACTGAAGCTTTCTTT.

The CDR3 coding sequence is TGCGCCAGCAGCTGGGACAGGGTCGATGAGCAGTTCTTC. Encoded protein: CASSWDRVDEQFF. The chain employs TRBV5-1 and TRBJ2-1; TRBD1 matches 9 bases. J gave up 8 bases and V 3 bases, and 3 bases lay outside the gene matches. CDR1 and CDR2 from the germline V gene are SGHRS and YFSETQ. The CDR3 covers 13 residues.

The CDR3 coding sequence is TGTGCCATCAGTACAGGGCGTGGTGAGCAGTACTTC. Encoded protein: CAISTGRGEQYF. This chain links TRBV10-3 with TRBJ2-7; the D gene is possibly TRBD1 (6 bases). Trimming cost V 5 bases and J 7 bases, with 12 bases left between them. In germline, CDR1 is ENHRY, CDR2 SYGVKD. The CDR3 runs to 12 residues.

V gene TRBV12-5 combines with J gene TRBJ2-1; 13 bases match TRBD2. With 1 base clipped from V and 0 bases from J, the junction kept 3 bases outside the gene matches. Germline CDR1 LGHNT, CDR2 FRNRAP. There are 18 residues in the CDR3. CDR3 nucleotide sequence: TGTGCTAGTGGTTTGGCGGGACTAGCGGGAAGCTCCTACAATGAGCAGTTCTTC. Translated: CASGLAGLAGSSYNEQFF.

The rearrangement links TRBV5-6 to TRBJ2-2, with D tentatively TRBD1 (6 bases). Germline loops: CDR1 SGHDT, CDR2 YYEEEE. V lost 2 bases to trimming and J lost 1 base, with 9 bases between them. The CDR3 runs to 15 residues. The CDR3 coding sequence is TGTGCCAGCAGCTTCGAGGGACAGAACACCGGGGAGCTGTTTTTT. Translation: CASSFEGQNTGELFF.

This clone was picked up a small number of times. The chain couples TRBV7-3 to TRBJ2-7; TRBD2 is a possible D gene (6 bases). The CDR3 spans 13 residues. The germline V gene encodes CDR1 SGHTA and CDR2 FQGTGA. V shed 6 bases and J shed 4 bases, with 13 bases lying between them. The CDR3 coding sequence is TGTGCCAGCAGTTCTCGTCGGGGGTACGAGCAGTACTTC. It encodes CASSSRRGYEQYF.